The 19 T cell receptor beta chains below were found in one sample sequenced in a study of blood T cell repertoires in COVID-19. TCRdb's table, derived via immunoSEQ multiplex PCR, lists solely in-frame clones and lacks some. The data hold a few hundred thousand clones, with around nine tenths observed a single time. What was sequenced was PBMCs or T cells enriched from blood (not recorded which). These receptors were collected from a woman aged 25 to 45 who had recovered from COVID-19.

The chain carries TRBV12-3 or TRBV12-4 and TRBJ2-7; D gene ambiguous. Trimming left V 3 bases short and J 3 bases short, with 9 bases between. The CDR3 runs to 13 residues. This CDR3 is CASSLGVVYEQYF. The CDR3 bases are TGTGCCAGCAGTTTGGGCGTGGTCTACGAGCAGTACTTC.

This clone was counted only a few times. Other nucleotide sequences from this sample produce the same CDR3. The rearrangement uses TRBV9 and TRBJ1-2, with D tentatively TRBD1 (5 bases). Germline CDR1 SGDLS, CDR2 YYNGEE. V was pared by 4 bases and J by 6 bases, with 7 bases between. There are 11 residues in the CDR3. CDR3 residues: CASSSRDGYTF. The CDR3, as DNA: TGTGCCAGCAGCTCCAGGGATGGCTACACCTTC.

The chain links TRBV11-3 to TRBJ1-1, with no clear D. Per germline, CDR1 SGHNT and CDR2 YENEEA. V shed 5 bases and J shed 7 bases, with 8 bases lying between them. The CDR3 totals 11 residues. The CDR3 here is CASSHSIEAFF. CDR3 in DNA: TGTGCCAGCAGCCACAGCATTGAAGCTTTCTTT. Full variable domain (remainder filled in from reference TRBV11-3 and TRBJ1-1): EAGVVQSPRYKIIEKKQPVAFWCNPISGHNTLYWYLQNLGQGPELLIRYENEEAVDDSQLPKDRFSAERLKGVDSTLKIQPAELGDSAVYLCASSHSIEAFFGQGTRLTVV.

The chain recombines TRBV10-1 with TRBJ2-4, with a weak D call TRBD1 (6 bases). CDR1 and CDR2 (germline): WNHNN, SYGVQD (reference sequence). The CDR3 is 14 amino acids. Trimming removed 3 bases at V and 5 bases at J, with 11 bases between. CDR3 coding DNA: TGCGCCAGCAGTGAAAGGGGGTGGGAAAACATTCAGTACTTC. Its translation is CASSERGWENIQYF.

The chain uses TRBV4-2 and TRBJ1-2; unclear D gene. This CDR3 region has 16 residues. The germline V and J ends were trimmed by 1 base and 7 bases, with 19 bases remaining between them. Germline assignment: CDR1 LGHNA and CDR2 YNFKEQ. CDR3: CASSQAGRDTGIGYTF. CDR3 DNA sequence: TGTGCCAGCAGCCAAGCGGGGAGAGACACGGGAATTGGCTACACCTTC.

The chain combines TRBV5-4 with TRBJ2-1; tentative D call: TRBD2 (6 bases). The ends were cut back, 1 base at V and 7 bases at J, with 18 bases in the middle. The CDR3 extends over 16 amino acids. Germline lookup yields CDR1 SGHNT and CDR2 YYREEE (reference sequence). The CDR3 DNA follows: TGTGCCAGCAGCTTGCCCCAGCGGGCCGGGTTGAATGAGCAGTTCTTC. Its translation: CASSLPQRAGLNEQFF. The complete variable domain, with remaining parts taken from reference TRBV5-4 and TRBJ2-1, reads ETGVTQSPTHLIKTRGQQVTLRCSSQSGHNTVSWYQQALGQGPQFIFQYYREEENGRGNFPPRFSGLQFPNYSSELNVNALELDDSALYLCASSLPQRAGLNEQFFGPGTRLTVL.

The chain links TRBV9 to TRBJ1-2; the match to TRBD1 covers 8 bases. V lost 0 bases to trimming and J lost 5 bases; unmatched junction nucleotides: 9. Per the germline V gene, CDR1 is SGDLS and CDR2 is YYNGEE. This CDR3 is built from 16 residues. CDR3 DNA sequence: TGTGCCAGCAGCGTAGCAGTCGACAGGGGAAATTATGGCTACACCTTC. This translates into CASSVAVDRGNYGYTF.

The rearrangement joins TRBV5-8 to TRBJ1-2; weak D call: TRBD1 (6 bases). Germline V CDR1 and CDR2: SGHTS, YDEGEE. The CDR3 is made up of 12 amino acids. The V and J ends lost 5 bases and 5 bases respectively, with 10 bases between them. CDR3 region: CASRPQGYGYTF. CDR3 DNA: TGTGCCAGCAGACCACAGGGTTATGGCTACACCTTC.

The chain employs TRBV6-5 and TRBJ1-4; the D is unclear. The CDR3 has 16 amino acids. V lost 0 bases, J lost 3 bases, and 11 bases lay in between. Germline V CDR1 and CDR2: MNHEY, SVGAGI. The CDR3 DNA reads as TGTGCCAGCAGTTACTCGATGTGGGCCTCTAATGAAAAACTGTTTTTT. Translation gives CASSYSMWASNEKLFF.

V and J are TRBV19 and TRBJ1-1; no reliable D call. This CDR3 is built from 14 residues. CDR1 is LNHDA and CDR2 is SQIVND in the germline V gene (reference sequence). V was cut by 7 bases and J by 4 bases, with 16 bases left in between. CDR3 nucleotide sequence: TGTGCCAGTATGGAGGCAGGAGTGAGCACTGAAGCTTTCTTT. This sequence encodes CASMEAGVSTEAFF. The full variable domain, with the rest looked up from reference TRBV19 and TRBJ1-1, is DGGITQSPKYLFRKEGQNVTLSCEQNLNHDAMYWYRQDPGQGLRLIYYSQIVNDFQKGDIAEGYSVSREKKESFPLTVTSAQKNPTAFYLCASMEAGVSTEAFFGQGTRLTVV.

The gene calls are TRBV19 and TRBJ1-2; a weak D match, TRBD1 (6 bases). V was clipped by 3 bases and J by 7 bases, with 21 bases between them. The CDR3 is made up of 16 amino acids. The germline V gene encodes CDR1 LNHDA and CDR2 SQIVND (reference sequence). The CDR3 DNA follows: TGTGCCAGTAGTATTCTCTCTGGCAGGGGCAACGTTGGCTACACCTTC. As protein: CASSILSGRGNVGYTF.

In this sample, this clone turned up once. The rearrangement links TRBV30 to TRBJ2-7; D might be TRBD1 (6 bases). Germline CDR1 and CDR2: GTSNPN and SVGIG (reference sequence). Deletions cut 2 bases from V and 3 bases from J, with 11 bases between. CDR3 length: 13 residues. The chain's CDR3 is CAWSRGTNYEQYF. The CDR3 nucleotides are TGTGCCTGGAGTAGGGGGACAAACTACGAGCAGTACTTC.

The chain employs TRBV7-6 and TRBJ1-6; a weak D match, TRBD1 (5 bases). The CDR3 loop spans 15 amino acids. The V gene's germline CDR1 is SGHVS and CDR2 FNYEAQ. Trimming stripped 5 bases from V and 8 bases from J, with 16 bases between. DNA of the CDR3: TGTGCCAGCAGCGTACAGGCTGCTGGGTATTCACCCCTCCACTTT. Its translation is CASSVQAAGYSPLHF.

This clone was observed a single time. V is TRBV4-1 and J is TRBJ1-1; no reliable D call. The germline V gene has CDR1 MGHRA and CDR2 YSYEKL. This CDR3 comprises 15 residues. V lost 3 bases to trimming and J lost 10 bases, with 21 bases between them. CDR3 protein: CASSHSQFPKLGAFF. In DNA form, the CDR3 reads TGCGCCAGCAGCCATTCACAGTTTCCCAAACTAGGAGCTTTCTTT.

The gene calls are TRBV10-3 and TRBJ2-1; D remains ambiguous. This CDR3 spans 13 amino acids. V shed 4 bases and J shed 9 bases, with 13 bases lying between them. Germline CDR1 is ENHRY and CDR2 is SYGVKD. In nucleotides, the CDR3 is TGTGCCATCAGTGTATCAACGACTGGTGAGCAGTTCTTC. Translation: CAISVSTTGEQFF.

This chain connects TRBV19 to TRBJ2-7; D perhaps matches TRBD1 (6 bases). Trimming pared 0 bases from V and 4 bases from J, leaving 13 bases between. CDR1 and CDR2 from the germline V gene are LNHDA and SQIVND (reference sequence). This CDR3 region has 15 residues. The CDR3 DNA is TGTGCCAGTAGTATAGACCTCACAGGGAGATACGAGCAGTACTTC. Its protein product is CASSIDLTGRYEQYF. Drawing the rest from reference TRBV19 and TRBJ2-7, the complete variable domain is DGGITQSPKYLFRKEGQNVTLSCEQNLNHDAMYWYRQDPGQGLRLIYYSQIVNDFQKGDIAEGYSVSREKKESFPLTVTSAQKNPTAFYLCASSIDLTGRYEQYFGPGTRLTVT.

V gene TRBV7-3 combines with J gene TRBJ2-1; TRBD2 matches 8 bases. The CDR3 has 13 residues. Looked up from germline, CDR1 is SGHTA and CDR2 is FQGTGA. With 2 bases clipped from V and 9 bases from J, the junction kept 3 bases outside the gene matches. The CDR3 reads CASSLGGGTEQFF. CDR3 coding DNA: TGTGCCAGCAGCTTAGGCGGGGGGACTGAGCAGTTCTTC.

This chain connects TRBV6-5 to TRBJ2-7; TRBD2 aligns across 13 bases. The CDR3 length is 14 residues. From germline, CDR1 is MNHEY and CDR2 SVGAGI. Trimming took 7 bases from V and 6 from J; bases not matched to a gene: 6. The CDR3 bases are TGTGCCAGCATTCGACTAGCGGGAGGTTCCGAGCAGTACTTC. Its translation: CASIRLAGGSEQYF.

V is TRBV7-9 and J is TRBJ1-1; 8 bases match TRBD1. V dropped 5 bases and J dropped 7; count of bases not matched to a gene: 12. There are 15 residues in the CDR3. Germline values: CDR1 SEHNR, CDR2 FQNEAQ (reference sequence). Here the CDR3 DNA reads TGTGCCAGCAGCCTAACCCCCGTCGACAGGGGTGAAGCTTTCTTT. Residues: CASSLTPVDRGEAFF.